This T cell receptor (beta chain) was recorded in a study of T cell responses to AZD1222 COVID-19 vaccine. This table comes from immunoSEQ multiplex PCR, and its TCRdb copy is limited to in-frame clones, with some not included. The sample has some 96,000 clones; 70% to 90% are singletons. Study-wide points: There were mostly white British donors and more females than males, and clonal diversity was possibly underestimated.

As concerns this clone: Its cognate antigen is unknown.

This CDR3 comprises 11 residues. Germline V CDR1 and CDR2: SGHTS, YDEGEE. The germline V and J ends were trimmed by 1 base and 11 bases, with 7 bases remaining between them. This receptor was taken from an adult in good health. This chain uses TRBV5-8 with TRBJ1-5; no clear D. The specimen was peripheral blood, collected on day 0 of AZD1222 vaccination. For the CDR3, the DNA is TGTGCCAGCAGCTTGTATGAGGCCCAGCATTTT. This encodes CASSLYEAQHF.